Detailed here is one T cell receptor (beta chain). The source of the sample is a study of T cells after yellow fever vaccination. CDR1 and CDR2 (germline): DFQATT, SNEGSKA (reference sequence). Unmatched junction bases numbered 5, after V lost 3 bases and J lost 2 bases. The CDR3 covers 15 residues. TCRdb itself ran the 5' RACE reads through MiXCR, one entry per CDR3 protein. The sample lists roughly 310,000 distinct CDR3 sequences, 8% to 10% occurring once. The sample in question was PBMCs, obtained on the day of the first yellow fever vaccination. The rearrangement joins TRBV20-1 to TRBJ2-3; TRBD2 matches at 10 bases. The TCR comes from a man between 18 and 29 years old who received the YFV17D yellow fever vaccine. The CDR3 coding sequence is TGCAGTGCTAGTCTAGCGGGGGCGCCCACAGATACGCAGTATTTT. Translated, it gives CSASLAGAPTDTQYF.